This TCR beta chain originates from a study of T cells after yellow fever vaccination. Study-wide findings and caveats: Repertoires obtained by FACS sorting could include abundant clonotypes that entered as contaminants from the bulk population. Subsequent to the booster, the majority of primary-vaccination clones reappeared (roughly 96% CD4, 88% CD8).

A note on this clonotype: Its antigen is unknown.

5'RACE template switching produced TCR cDNA carrying a universal primer site and UMIs. TCRdb used MiXCR to reprocess the 5' RACE reads, holding one entry per CDR3 protein. In the table there are some 260,000 distinct CDR3 sequences, 5.2% of which are singletons. CDR1 is SGHRS and CDR2 is YFSETQ in the germline V gene. The length of the CDR3 is 14 residues. The V and J ends lost 4 bases and 1 base respectively, with 10 bases between them. The V call is TRBV5-1, the J call TRBJ2-3, with D possibly being TRBD1 (5 bases). The TCR originated in a man between 18 and 29 years old who received the YFV17D yellow fever vaccine. The sequencing here drew on CD4+ T cells sorted from PBMCs, taken on the day of the yellow fever booster vaccination. DNA of the CDR3: TGCGCCAGCAGCCTCTCGACAGGCACAGATACGCAGTATTTT. The encoded protein is CASSLSTGTDTQYF.